This T cell receptor beta chain was captured in a study of blood T cell repertoires in COVID-19. Study-level information: COVID-19 samples collected from the United States, Italy and Spain covered acute and convalescent phases.

The CDR3 runs 17 residues. Per germline, CDR1 MGHRA and CDR2 YSYEKL. V shed 0 bases and J 5 bases; nucleotides not matched to a gene: 10. Some clones are missing from TCRdb's copy, which holds only in-frame ones; the method was immunoSEQ multiplex PCR. Here the sample spans approximately 260,000 clones, around four fifths being singletons. Sequencing was performed on PBMCs or T cells enriched from blood (not recorded which). The receptor was isolated from a man aged 30 to 45 with acute COVID-19. This chain links TRBV4-1 with TRBJ2-5; 9 positions match TRBD2. The chain's CDR3 is CASSQERRRSGRETQYF. CDR3 nucleotides: TGCGCCAGCAGCCAAGAAAGGAGGAGGAGCGGGAGGGAGACCCAGTACTTC.